The clone carrying this TCR beta chain was detected only a few times. Its antigen remains unidentified. This specimen belongs to a study of cytomegalovirus exposure and HLA in healthy donors. CDR1 is SEHNR, CDR2 FQNEAQ, per germline (reference sequence). The CDR3 is 15 residues long. Trimming cost V 5 bases and J 5 bases, with 18 bases left between them. Regarding the study as a whole: Most TCR sequences were uncommon, yet certain public TCRs appeared in many donors.

Amplification used 60 Vbeta primers and 13 Jbeta primers. Method: immunoSEQ multiplex PCR; TCRdb's copy keeps in-frame clones and lacks some. The sample lists roughly 140,000 clones; 80% were seen once. This TCR was recovered from a middle-aged man in good health and CMV-seronegative. The chain carries TRBV7-9 and TRBJ1-1, with a tentative D call TRBD1 (5 bases). The sample comprised PBMCs. DNA for the CDR3: TGTGCCAGCAGCACAGGTGGTAGGGGAAGTACTGAAGCTTTCTTT. This gives the protein CASSTGGRGSTEAFF. Full variable domain (remainder filled in from reference TRBV7-9 and TRBJ1-1): DTGVSQNPRHKITKRGQNVTFRCDPISEHNRLYWYRQTLGQGPEFLTYFQNEAQLEKSRLLSDRFSAERPKGSFSTLEIQRTEQGDSAMYLCASSTGGRGSTEAFFGQGTRLTVV.